Each of the 20 T cell receptor beta chains below was sequenced from the same sample in a study of cytomegalovirus exposure and HLA in healthy donors. The table came from immunoSEQ multiplex PCR; TCRdb's copy has only in-frame clones and leaves some out. The sample records fewer than 350,000 clones, roughly 90% being singletons. What was sequenced was PBMCs. These receptors were collected from a woman under 30 in good health and CMV-seronegative.

CDR3: CASRYREERAFF. For the CDR3, the DNA is TGTGCCAGCAGGTACCGGGAGGAAAGGGCTTTCTTT. The V gene is TRBV2, the J gene TRBJ1-1; no reliable D call. Germline V gene data show CDR1 as SNHLY and CDR2 as FYNNEI. CDR3 length: 12 amino acids. V was cut by 6 bases and J by 11 bases, with 16 bases left in between.

The V and J genes are TRBV29-1 and TRBJ2-2; the D gene is possibly TRBD2 (6 bases). This CDR3 has 19 residues. V lost 7 bases, J lost 0 bases, and 27 bases lay in between. Germline V lookup: CDR1 SQVTM, CDR2 ANQGSEA. The CDR3 DNA reads as TGCAGCGCCCTGGGTTTCCCGGGACTGAGGGATTCGAACACCGGGGAGCTGTTTTTT. Amino acid sequence: CSALGFPGLRDSNTGELFF.

V gene TRBV18 combines with J gene TRBJ2-7; 13 nucleotides agree with TRBD2. The germline CDR1 and CDR2 sequences are KGHSH and LQKENI. The V and J ends lost 3 bases and 5 bases, in that order; junction bases with no gene match: 10. The CDR3 length is 17 residues. The CDR3 sequence: CASSPVTSGRVVHEQYF. The CDR3 coding sequence is TGTGCCAGCTCACCCGTAACTAGCGGGAGGGTGGTTCACGAGCAGTACTTC.

The chain has TRBV29-1 and TRBJ1-1; weak D call: TRBD1 (6 bases). Germline V CDR1 and CDR2: SQVTM, ANQGSEA. V lost 5 bases, J lost 1 base, and 11 bases lay in between. The CDR3 has 13 amino acids. The CDR3 protein is CSVLSGANTEAFF. CDR3 nucleotides: TGCAGCGTTTTATCAGGGGCGAACACTGAAGCTTTCTTT.

This clone has just a few counts. This sequence joins TRBV5-4 and TRBJ2-7, with D possibly TRBD1 on 6 matching bases. V was trimmed by 0 bases and J by 2 bases, leaving 6 bases between them. This CDR3 region has 13 residues. The germline V gene has CDR1 SGHNT and CDR2 YYREEE (reference sequence). The CDR3 DNA reads TGTGCCAGCAGCTTGGACAGGGCCTACGAGCAGTACTTC. Protein sequence: CASSLDRAYEQYF. The whole variable domain, remainder taken from reference TRBV5-4 and TRBJ2-7, is ETGVTQSPTHLIKTRGQQVTLRCSSQSGHNTVSWYQQALGQGPQFIFQYYREEENGRGNFPPRFSGLQFPNYSSELNVNALELDDSALYLCASSLDRAYEQYFGPGTRLTVT.

V usage is TRBV2 and J usage is TRBJ2-7; weak D call: TRBD1 (5 bases). The CDR3 length is 15 residues. Trimming shortened V by 3 bases and J by 5 bases, and 17 bases separated the two germline ends. Germline CDR1 SNHLY, CDR2 FYNNEI. The CDR3 bases are TGTGCCAGCAGTGAGGTAGCAAGGGGTGGGGACGAGCAGTACTTC. It specifies CASSEVARGGDEQYF.

V and J are TRBV5-1 and TRBJ2-1; the match to TRBD2 covers 10 bases. Losses at the gene ends were 4 bases for V and 8 bases for J; bases not matched to a gene: 18. The germline V gene has CDR1 SGHRS and CDR2 YFSETQ. The CDR3 covers 18 residues. In DNA, the CDR3 is TGCGCCAGCAGCAAACTAGCGGGAACCACCCTTGCCTCCGATGAGCAGTTCTTC. It codes for CASSKLAGTTLASDEQFF.

J is TRBJ2-7 and V is TRBV5-4, with 7 nucleotides matching TRBD2. CDR1 is SGHNT and CDR2 is YYREEE in the germline V gene (reference sequence). The junction had 15 bases not matched to a gene; V was cut back by 4 bases and J by 5 bases. The CDR3 runs 16 residues. In DNA form, the CDR3 reads TGTGCCAGCAGCGTGGGGAGTAACGGGAGGATCCACGAGCAGTACTTC. Its translation: CASSVGSNGRIHEQYF. The complete variable domain, with remaining parts taken from reference TRBV5-4 and TRBJ2-7, reads ETGVTQSPTHLIKTRGQQVTLRCSSQSGHNTVSWYQQALGQGPQFIFQYYREEENGRGNFPPRFSGLQFPNYSSELNVNALELDDSALYLCASSVGSNGRIHEQYFGPGTRLTVT.

This clone was picked up a small number of times. The chain uses TRBV28 and TRBJ1-5, with TRBD1 identical over 8 bases. The CDR3 runs to 14 residues. With 5 bases clipped from V and 7 bases from J, the junction kept 7 bases outside the gene matches. Germline V gene sequence: CDR1 MDHEN, CDR2 SYDVKM. CDR3: CASSGYRGDQPQHF. DNA for the CDR3: TGTGCCAGCAGTGGATACAGGGGGGACCAGCCCCAGCATTTT.

In DNA form, the CDR3 reads TGCGCCAGCAGCTTGGATCCTGGGACTGGTGGCTACACCTTC. Its protein is CASSLDPGTGGYTF. The chain couples TRBV5-1 to TRBJ1-2; weak D call: TRBD1 (5 bases). This CDR3 is built from 14 residues. V dropped 0 bases and J dropped 7 bases, with 13 bases sitting between them. From germline, CDR1 is SGHRS and CDR2 YFSETQ.

The CDR3, as DNA: TGTGCCAGCAGTTTATCCAGGACAGGCTACGAGCAGTACTTC. It codes for CASSLSRTGYEQYF. The genes are TRBV27 and TRBJ2-7, with TRBD1 matching 7 bases. V was pared by 0 bases and J by 3 bases, with 2 bases of the junction left unmatched. This CDR3 region has 14 residues. Germline CDR1 and CDR2: MNHEY and SMNVEV (reference sequence).

J is TRBJ1-5 and V is TRBV19; 8 bases agree with TRBD1. Per the germline V gene, CDR1 is LNHDA and CDR2 is SQIVND (reference sequence). CDR3 length: 15 amino acids. J lost 2 bases, V lost 7 bases, and 7 bases had no gene match. The CDR3 nucleotides read TGTGCCAGTAACCCAGACAGGGGACGCAATCAGCCCCAGCATTTT. Residues: CASNPDRGRNQPQHF.

The chain combines TRBV18 with TRBJ2-3, with no clear D. There are 16 residues in the CDR3. Trimming pared 3 bases from V and 4 bases from J, leaving 17 bases between. Germline V gene sequence: CDR1 KGHSH, CDR2 LQKENI. CDR3 nucleotide sequence: TGTGCCAGCTCACCGGCGACCGGCGGTCATTCAGATACGCAGTATTTT. Translating it yields CASSPATGGHSDTQYF.

The rearrangement uses TRBV6-5 and TRBJ2-2, with D uncertain. Trimming shortened V by 2 bases and J by 5 bases, and 9 bases separated the two germline ends. CDR3 length equals 14 residues. CDR1 is MNHEY, CDR2 SVGAGI, per germline. This CDR3 is CASSYTAYTGELFF. For the CDR3, the DNA is TGTGCCAGCAGTTACACAGCTTATACCGGGGAGCTGTTTTTT.

The genes are TRBV6-5 and TRBJ2-7; 9 bases line up with TRBD2. The CDR3 has 15 amino acids. CDR1 is MNHEY and CDR2 is SVGAGI in the germline V gene. The V segment lost 5 bases and the J segment 3 bases; nucleotides outside the gene matches: 8. CDR3 region: CASSRTSAGVYEQYF. The CDR3 DNA sequence: TGTGCCAGCAGTAGGACTAGCGCGGGGGTCTACGAGCAGTACTTC.

This sequence joins TRBV5-4 and TRBJ2-1; 9 bases line up with TRBD2. This CDR3 is built from 15 residues. V lost 1 base and J lost 6; bases outside the gene matches: 5. Germline CDR1 reads SGHNT; CDR2 reads YYREEE (reference sequence). The CDR3 DNA reads as TGTGCCAGCAGCTTGCTGGGACTAGCAGTCAATGAGCAGTTCTTC. Amino acids: CASSLLGLAVNEQFF.

The CDR3 spells CASSQRTVTDTQYF. The CDR3 bases are TGTGCCAGCTCCCAGCGGACCGTGACAGATACGCAGTATTTT. The chain is built from TRBV18 and TRBJ2-3; a possible D gene is TRBD2 (5 bases). CDR3 length: 14 residues. The V gene's germline CDR1 is KGHSH and CDR2 LQKENI. With 6 bases removed from V and 3 bases from J, the gap between germline ends came to 13 bases.

The chain carries TRBV27 and TRBJ1-6, with D maybe TRBD1 (6 bases). This CDR3 spans 16 amino acids. The germline gives CDR1 MNHEY, CDR2 SMNVEV (reference sequence). Trimming removed 0 bases from V and 5 bases from J, with 11 bases in between. This chain's CDR3 is CASSLSSGVDNSPLHF. In nucleotides, the CDR3 is TGTGCCAGCAGTTTATCTTCAGGGGTCGATAATTCACCCCTCCACTTT.

J is TRBJ2-7 and V is TRBV19, with TRBD2 matching over 10 bases. CDR1 and CDR2 from the germline V gene are LNHDA and SQIVND (reference sequence). This CDR3 has 12 residues. The V segment lost 8 bases and the J segment 4 bases; nucleotides outside the gene matches: 2. The CDR3 DNA sequence: TGTGCCAGTCGTAGCGGGAGGTACGAGCAGTACTTC. It yields the protein CASRSGRYEQYF.

The chain uses TRBV18 and TRBJ1-1; tentative D call: TRBD1 (5 bases). V gave up 1 base and J gave up 5 bases, with 11 bases separating them. The germline CDR1 and CDR2 sequences are KGHSH and LQKENI. This CDR3 region has 14 residues. The CDR3 region has the DNA TGTGCCAGCTCACCACTTCAGGGAGGGACTGAAGCTTTCTTT. Translating gives CASSPLQGGTEAFF.